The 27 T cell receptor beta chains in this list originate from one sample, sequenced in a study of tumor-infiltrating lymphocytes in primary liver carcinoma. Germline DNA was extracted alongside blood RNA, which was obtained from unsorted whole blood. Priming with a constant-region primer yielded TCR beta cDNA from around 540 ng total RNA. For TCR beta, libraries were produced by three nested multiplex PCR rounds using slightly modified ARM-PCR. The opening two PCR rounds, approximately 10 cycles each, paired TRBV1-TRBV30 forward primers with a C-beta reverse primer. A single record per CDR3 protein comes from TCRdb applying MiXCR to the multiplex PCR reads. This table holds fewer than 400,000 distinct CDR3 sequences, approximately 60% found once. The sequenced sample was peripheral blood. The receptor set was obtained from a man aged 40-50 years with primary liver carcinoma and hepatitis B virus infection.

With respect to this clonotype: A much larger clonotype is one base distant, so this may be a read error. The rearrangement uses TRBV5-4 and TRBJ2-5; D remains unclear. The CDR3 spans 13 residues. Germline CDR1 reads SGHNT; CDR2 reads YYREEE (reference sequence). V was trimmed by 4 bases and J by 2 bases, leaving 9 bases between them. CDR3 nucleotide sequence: TGTGCCAGCAGCGCGGAACGGCAAGAGACCCAGTACTTC. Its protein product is CASSAERQETQYF.

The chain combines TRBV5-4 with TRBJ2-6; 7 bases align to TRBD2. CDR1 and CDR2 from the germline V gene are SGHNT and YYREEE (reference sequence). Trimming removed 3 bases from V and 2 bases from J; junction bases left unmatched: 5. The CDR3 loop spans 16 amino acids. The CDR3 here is CASSSSGGAGANVLTF. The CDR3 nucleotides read TGTGCCAGCAGCTCCTCGGGGGGAGCTGGGGCCAACGTCCTGACTTTC. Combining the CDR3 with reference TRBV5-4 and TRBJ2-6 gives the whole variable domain ETGVTQSPTHLIKTRGQQVTLRCSSQSGHNTVSWYQQALGQGPQFIFQYYREEENGRGNFPPRFSGLQFPNYSSELNVNALELDDSALYLCASSSSGGAGANVLTFGAGSRLTVL.

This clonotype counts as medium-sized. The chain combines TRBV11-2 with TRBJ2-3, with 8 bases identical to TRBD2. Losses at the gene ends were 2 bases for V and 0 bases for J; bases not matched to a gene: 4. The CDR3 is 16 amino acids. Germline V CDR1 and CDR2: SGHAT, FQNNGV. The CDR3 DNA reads TGTGCCAGCAGCTTACAAGCGGGAGTCAGCACAGATACGCAGTATTTT. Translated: CASSLQAGVSTDTQYF.

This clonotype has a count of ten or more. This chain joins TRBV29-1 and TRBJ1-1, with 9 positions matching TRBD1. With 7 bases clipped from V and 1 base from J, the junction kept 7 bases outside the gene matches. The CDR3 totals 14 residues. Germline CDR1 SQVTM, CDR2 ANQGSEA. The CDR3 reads CSAEVGQGNTEAFF. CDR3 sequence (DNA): TGCAGCGCGGAGGTGGGACAGGGGAACACTGAAGCTTTCTTT.

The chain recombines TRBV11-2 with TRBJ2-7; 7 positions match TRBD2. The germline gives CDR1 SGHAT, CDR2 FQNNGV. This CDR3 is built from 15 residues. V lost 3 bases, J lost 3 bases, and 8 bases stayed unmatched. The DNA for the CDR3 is TGTGCCAGCAGCTTGAGTACCGGGGGGAGCTACGAGCAGTACTTC. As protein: CASSLSTGGSYEQYF.

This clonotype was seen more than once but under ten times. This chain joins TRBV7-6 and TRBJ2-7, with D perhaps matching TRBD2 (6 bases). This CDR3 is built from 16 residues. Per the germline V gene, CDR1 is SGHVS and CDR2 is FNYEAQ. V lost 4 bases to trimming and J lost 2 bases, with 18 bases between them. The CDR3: CASSSEAGNWTYEQYF. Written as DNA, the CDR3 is TGTGCCAGCAGCTCAGAGGCGGGGAATTGGACCTACGAGCAGTACTTC. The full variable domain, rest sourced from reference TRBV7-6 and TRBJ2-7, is GAGVSQSPRYKVTKRGQDVALRCDPISGHVSLYWYRQALGQGPEFLTYFNYEAQQDKSGLPNDRFSAERPEGSISTLTIQRTEQRDSAMYRCASSSEAGNWTYEQYFGPGTRLTVT.

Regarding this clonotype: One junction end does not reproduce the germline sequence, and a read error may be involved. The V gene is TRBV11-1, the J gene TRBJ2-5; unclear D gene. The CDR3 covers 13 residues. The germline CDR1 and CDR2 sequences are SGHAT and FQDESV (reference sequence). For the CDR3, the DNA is TGTGCCAGCAGCTGTGGGTCCCAAGAGGCCCAGCACTTC. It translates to CASSCGSQEAQHF.

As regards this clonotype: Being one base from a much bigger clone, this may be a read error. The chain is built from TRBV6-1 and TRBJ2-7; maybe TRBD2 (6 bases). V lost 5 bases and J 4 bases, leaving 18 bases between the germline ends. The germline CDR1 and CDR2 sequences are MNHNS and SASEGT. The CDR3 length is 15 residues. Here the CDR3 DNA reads TGTGCCAGCAGTATCAAGGACGGGAGAGATTACGAGCAGTACTTC. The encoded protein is CASSIKDGRDYEQYF.

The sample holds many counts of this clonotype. CDR3 residues: CASRVGGTGELFF. CDR3 sequence (DNA): TGTGCCAGCAGGGTCGGAGGTACCGGGGAGCTGTTTTTT. The V call is TRBV14, the J call TRBJ2-2; D might be TRBD2 (5 bases). Trimming removed 6 bases from V and 5 bases from J, with 10 bases in between. This CDR3 has 13 amino acids. Germline V gene sequence: CDR1 SGHDN, CDR2 FVKESK.

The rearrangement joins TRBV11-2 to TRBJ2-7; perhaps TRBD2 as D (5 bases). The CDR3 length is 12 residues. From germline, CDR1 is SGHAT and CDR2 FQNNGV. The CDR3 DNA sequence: TGTGCAGGCAGAGGGAAGTCCTACGAGCAGTACTTC. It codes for CAGRGKSYEQYF.

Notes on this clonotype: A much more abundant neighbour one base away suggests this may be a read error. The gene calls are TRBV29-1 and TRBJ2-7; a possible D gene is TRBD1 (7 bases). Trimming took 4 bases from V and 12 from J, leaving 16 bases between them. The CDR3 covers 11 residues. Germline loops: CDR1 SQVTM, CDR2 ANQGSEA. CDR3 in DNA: TGCAGCGTTGTGAAGGAGGGACAGACGTACTTC. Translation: CSVVKEGQTYF.

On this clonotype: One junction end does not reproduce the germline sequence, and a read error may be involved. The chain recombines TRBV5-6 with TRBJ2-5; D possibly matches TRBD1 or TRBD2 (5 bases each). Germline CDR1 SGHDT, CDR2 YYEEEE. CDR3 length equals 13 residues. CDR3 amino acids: CACSLGDGGTQYF. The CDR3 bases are TGTGCCTGCAGCTTAGGGGATGGAGGGACCCAGTACTTC.

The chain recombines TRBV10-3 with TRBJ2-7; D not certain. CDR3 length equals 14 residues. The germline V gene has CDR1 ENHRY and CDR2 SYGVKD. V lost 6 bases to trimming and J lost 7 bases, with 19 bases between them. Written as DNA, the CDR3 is TGTGCCATCAGGGATAGCAGGCCGGCCGGGGAGCAGTACTTC. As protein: CAIRDSRPAGEQYF.

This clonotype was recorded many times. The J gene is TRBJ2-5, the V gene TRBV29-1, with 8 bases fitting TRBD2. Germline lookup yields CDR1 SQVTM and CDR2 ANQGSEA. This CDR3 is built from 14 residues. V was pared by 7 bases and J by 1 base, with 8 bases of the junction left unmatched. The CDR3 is CSGSGTRGQETQYF. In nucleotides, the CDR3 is TGCAGCGGAAGTGGGACTAGAGGCCAAGAGACCCAGTACTTC. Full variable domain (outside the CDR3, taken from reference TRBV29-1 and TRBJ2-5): SAVISQKPSRDICQRGTSLTIQCQVDSQVTMMFWYRQQPGQSLTLIATANQGSEATYESGFVIDKFPISRPNLTFSTLTVSNMSPEDSSIYLCSGSGTRGQETQYFGPGTRLLVL.

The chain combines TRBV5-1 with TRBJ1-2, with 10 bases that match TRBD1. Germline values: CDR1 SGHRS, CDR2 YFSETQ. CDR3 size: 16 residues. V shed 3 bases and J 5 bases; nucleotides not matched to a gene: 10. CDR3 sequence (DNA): TGCGCCAGCAGCTCCGGAGACAGGGGGCGAGGGTATGGCTACACCTTC. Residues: CASSSGDRGRGYGYTF.

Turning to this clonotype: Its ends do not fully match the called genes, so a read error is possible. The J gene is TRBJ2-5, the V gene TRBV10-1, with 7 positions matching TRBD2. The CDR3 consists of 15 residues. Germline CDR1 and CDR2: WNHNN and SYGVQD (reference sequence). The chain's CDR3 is CASSEWSGGGNEQYF. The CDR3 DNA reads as TGTGCCAGCAGTGAGTGGTCGGGAGGTGGTAATGAGCAGTACTTC.

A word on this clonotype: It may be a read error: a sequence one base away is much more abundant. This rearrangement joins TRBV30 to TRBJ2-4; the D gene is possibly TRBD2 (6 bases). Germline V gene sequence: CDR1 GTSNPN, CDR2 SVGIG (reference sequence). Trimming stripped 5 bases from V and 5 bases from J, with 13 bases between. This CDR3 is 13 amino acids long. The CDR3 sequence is CAWGGTRENIQYF. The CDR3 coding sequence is TGTGCCTGGGGGGGGACGCGGGAAAACATTCAGTACTTC.

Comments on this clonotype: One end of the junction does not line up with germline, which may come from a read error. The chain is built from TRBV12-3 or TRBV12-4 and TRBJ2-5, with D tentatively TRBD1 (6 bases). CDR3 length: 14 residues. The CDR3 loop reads CASSMSGVPEAQYF. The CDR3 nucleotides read TGTGCCAGCAGTATGTCAGGGGTGCCAGAGGCCCAGTACTTC.

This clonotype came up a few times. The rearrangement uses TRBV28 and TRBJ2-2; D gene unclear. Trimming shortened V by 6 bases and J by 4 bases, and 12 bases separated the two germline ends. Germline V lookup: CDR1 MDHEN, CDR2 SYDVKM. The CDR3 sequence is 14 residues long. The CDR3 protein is CASSPPLGTGELFF. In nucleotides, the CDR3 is TGTGCCAGCAGCCCACCCCTGGGCACCGGGGAGCTGTTTTTT.

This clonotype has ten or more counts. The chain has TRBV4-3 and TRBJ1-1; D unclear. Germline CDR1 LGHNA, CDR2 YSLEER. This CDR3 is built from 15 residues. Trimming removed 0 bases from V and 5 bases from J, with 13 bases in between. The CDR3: CASSQEFGKRTEAFF. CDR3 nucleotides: TGCGCCAGCAGCCAAGAGTTCGGGAAAAGAACTGAAGCTTTCTTT.

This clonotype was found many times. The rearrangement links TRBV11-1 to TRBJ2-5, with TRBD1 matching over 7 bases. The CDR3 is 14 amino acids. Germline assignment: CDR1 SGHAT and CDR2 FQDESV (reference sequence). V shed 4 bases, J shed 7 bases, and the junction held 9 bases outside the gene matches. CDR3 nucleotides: TGTGCCAGCAGCTCGGACAGGCAGGTTGGGACCCAGTACTTC. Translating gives CASSSDRQVGTQYF.

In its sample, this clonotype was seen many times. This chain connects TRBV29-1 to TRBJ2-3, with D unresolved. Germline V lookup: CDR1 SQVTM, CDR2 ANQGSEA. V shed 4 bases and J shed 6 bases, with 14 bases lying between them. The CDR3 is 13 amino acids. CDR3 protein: CSVVTGVGDTQYF. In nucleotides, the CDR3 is TGCAGCGTTGTAACTGGGGTCGGGGATACGCAGTATTTT.

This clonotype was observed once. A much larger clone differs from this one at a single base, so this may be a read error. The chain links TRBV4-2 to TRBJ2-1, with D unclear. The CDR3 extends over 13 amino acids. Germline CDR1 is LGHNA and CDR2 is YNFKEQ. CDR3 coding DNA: TGTGCCAACAGCTCCCAGCCCGAACAGGAGCAGTTCTTC. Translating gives CANSSQPEQEQFF.

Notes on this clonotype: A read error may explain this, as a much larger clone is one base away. The CDR3 sequence is CARQGTSGSMGAGELFF. DNA of the CDR3: TGTGCCAGGCAAGGGACTAGCGGGAGTATGGGGGCCGGGGAGCTGTTTTTT. The genes are TRBV4-2 and TRBJ2-2; 14 positions agree with TRBD2. V lost 9 bases and J lost 6; bases outside the gene matches: 12. The CDR3 is made up of 17 amino acids. Per germline, CDR1 LGHNA and CDR2 YNFKEQ.

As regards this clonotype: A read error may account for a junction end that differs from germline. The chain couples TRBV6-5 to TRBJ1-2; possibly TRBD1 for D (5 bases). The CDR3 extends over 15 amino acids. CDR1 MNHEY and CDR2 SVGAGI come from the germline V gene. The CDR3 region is CAGSDSGTPLRGYTF. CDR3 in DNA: TGTGCCGGCAGTGACTCCGGGACCCCATTGCGGGGCTACACCTTC.

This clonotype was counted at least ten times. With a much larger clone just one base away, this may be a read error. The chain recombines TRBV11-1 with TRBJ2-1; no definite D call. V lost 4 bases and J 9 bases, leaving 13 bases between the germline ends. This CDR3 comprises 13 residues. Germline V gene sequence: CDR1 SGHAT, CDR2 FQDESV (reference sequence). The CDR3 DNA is TGTGCCAGCAGCTCAAGACCGCTCGGTGAGCAGTTCTTC. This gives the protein CASSSRPLGEQFF.

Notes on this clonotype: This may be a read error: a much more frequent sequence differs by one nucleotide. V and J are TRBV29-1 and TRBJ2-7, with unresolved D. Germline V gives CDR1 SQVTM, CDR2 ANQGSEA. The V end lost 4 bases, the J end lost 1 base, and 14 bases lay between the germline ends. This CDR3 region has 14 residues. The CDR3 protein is CSVVARLGSYEQYF. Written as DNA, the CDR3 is TGCAGCGTTGTGGCGCGGCTGGGGTCCTACGAGCAGTACTTC.